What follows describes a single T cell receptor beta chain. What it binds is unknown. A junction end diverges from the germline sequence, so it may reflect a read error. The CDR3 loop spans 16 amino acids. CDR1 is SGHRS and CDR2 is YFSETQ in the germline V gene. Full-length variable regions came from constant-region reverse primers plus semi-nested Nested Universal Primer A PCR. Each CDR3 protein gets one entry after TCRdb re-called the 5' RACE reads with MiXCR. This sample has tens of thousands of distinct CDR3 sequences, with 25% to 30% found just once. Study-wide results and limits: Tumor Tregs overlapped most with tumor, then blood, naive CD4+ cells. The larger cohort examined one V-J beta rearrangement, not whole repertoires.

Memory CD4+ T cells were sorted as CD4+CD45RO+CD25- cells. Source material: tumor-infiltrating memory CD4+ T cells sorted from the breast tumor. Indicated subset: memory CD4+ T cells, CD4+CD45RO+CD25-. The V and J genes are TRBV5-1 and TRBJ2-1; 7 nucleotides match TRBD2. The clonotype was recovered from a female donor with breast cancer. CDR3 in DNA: TGCGCCAGCAGCTTGGGCGGACGCGGGGGTATCGGTGAGCAATTCTTC. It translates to CASSLGGRGGIGEQFF. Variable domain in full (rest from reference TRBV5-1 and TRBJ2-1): KAGVTQTPRYLIKTRGQQVTLSCSPISGHRSVSWYQQTPGQGLQFLFEYFSETQRNKGNFPGRFSGRQFSNSRSEMNVSTLELGDSALYLCASSLGGRGGIGEQFFGPGTRLTVL.